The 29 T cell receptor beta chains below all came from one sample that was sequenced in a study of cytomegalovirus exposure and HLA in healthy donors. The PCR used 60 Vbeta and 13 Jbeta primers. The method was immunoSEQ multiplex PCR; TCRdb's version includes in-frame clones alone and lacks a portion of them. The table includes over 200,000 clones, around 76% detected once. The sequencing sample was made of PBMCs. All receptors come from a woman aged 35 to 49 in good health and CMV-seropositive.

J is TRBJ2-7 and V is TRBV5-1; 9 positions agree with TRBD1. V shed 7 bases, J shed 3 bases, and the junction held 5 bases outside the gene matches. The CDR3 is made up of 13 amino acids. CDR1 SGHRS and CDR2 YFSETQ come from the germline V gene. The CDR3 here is CASGPGQGYEQYF. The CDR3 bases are TGCGCCAGCGGACCGGGACAGGGCTACGAGCAGTACTTC.

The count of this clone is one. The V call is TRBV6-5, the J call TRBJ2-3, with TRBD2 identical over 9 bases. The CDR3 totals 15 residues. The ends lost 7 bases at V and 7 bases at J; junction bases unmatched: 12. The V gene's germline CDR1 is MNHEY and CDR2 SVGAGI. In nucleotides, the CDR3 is TGTGCCAGCAATACCGGGACTAGCCTCTCCCATACGCAGTATTTT. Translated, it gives CASNTGTSLSHTQYF.

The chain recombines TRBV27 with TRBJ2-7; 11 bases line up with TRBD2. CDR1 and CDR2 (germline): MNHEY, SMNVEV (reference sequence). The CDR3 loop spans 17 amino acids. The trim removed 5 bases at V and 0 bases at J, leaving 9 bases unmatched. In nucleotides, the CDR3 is TGTGCCAGCAGTATCCTCGTTAGCGGGGGGGACTCCTACGAGCAGTACTTC. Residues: CASSILVSGGDSYEQYF.

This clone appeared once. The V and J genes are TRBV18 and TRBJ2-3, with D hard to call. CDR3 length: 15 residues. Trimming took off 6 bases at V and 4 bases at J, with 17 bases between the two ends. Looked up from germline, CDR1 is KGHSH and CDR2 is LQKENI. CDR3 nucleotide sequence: TGTGCCAGCTCTTCCAGACCGGGTAGGTCAGATACGCAGTATTTT. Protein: CASSSRPGRSDTQYF.

CDR3 sequence: CASSSSVGTVNTEAFF. As DNA, the CDR3 is TGCGCCAGCAGTTCCAGCGTCGGGACAGTAAACACTGAAGCTTTCTTT. The chain carries TRBV5-1 and TRBJ1-1; 7 bases are shared with TRBD1. Trimming cost V 5 bases and J 2 bases; bases outside gene matches: 12. The CDR3 loop spans 16 amino acids. The germline V gene encodes CDR1 SGHRS and CDR2 YFSETQ. The variable domain in full, with the rest retrieved from reference TRBV5-1 and TRBJ1-1, is KAGVTQTPRYLIKTRGQQVTLSCSPISGHRSVSWYQQTPGQGLQFLFEYFSETQRNKGNFPGRFSGRQFSNSRSEMNVSTLELGDSALYLCASSSSVGTVNTEAFFGQGTRLTVV.

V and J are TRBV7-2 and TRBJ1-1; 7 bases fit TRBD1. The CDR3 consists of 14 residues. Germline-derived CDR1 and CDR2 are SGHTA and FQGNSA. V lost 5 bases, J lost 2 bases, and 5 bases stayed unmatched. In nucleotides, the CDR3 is TGTGCCAGCAGCCCCGGGACAGCCAACACTGAAGCTTTCTTT. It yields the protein CASSPGTANTEAFF. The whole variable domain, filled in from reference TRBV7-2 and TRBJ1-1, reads GAGVSQSPSNKVTEKGKDVELRCDPISGHTALYWYRQSLGQGLEFLIYFQGNSAPDKSGLPSDRFSAERTGGSVSTLTIQRTQQEDSAVYLCASSPGTANTEAFFGQGTRLTVV.

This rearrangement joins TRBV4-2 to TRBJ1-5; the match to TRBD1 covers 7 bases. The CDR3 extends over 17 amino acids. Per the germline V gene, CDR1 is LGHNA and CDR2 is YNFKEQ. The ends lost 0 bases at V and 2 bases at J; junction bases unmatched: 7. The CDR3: CASSQDGAQGGNQPQHF. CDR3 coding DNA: TGTGCCAGCAGCCAAGATGGGGCGCAGGGGGGCAATCAGCCCCAGCATTTT.

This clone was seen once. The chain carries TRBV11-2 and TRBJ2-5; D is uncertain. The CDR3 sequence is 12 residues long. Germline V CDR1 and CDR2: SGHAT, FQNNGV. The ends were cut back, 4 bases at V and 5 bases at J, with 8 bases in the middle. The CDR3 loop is CASSSPAETQYF. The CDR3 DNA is TGTGCCAGCAGCTCCCCCGCGGAGACCCAGTACTTC.

Here the CDR3 DNA reads TGTGCCAGCACCCCTGCTGGTCCTTCGCAGAGCTACACCTTC. The encoded protein is CASTPAGPSQSYTF. The rearrangement joins TRBV7-2 to TRBJ1-2; D call uncertain. This CDR3 spans 14 amino acids. V was shortened by 7 bases and J by 9 bases, with 21 bases between the two germline ends. CDR1 and CDR2 (germline): SGHTA, FQGNSA. The full variable domain, in which reference TRBV7-2 and TRBJ1-2 provide the parts outside the CDR3, is GAGVSQSPSNKVTEKGKDVELRCDPISGHTALYWYRQSLGQGLEFLIYFQGNSAPDKSGLPSDRFSAERTGGSVSTLTIQRTQQEDSAVYLCASTPAGPSQSYTFGSGTRLTVV.

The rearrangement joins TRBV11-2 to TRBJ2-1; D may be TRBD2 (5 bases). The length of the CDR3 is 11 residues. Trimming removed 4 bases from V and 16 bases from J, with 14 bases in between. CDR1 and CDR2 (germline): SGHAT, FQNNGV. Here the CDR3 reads CASSWGEVQFF. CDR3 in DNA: TGTGCCAGCAGCTGGGGAGAGGTTCAATTCTTC.

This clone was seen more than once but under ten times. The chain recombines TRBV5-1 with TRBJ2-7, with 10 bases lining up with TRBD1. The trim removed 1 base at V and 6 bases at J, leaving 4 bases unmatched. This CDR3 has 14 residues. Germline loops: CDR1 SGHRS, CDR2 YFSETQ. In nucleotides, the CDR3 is TGCGCCAGCAGCTTGCGACAGGGGGCTGTCGAGCAGTACTTC. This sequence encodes CASSLRQGAVEQYF.

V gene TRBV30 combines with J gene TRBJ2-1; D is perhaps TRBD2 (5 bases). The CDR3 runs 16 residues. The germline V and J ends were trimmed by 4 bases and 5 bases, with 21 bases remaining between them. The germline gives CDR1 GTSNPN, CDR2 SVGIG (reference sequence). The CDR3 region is CAWNVARGSWDNEQFF. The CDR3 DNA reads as TGTGCCTGGAACGTAGCCCGGGGAAGTTGGGACAATGAGCAGTTCTTC.

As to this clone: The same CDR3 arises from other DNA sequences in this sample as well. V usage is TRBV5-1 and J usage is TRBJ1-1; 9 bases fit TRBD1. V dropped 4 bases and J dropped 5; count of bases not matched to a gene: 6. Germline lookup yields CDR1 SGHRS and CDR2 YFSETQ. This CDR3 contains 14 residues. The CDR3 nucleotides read TGCGCCAGCAGCCCTGGGACAGGGAAGACTGAAGCTTTCTTT. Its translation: CASSPGTGKTEAFF.

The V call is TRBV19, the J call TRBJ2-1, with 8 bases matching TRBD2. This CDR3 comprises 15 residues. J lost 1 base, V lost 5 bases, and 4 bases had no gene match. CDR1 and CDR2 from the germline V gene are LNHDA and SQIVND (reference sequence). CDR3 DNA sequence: TGTGCCAGTAGTGAACTAGCGGAATCCTACAATGAGCAGTTCTTC. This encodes CASSELAESYNEQFF. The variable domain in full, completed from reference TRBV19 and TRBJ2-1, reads DGGITQSPKYLFRKEGQNVTLSCEQNLNHDAMYWYRQDPGQGLRLIYYSQIVNDFQKGDIAEGYSVSREKKESFPLTVTSAQKNPTAFYLCASSELAESYNEQFFGPGTRLTVL.

The CDR3 nucleotides read TGCGCCAGCAGAACTAGCGGGGGGCCTTCTAGCACAGATACGCAGTATTTT. This codes for CASRTSGGPSSTDTQYF. The chain has TRBV5-1 and TRBJ2-3; 12 positions agree with TRBD2. This CDR3 spans 17 amino acids. Trimming at V came to 5 bases and at J to 0 bases, leaving 7 bases not matched to a gene. Per the germline V gene, CDR1 is SGHRS and CDR2 is YFSETQ. The entire variable domain, with the rest obtained from reference TRBV5-1 and TRBJ2-3, is as follows: KAGVTQTPRYLIKTRGQQVTLSCSPISGHRSVSWYQQTPGQGLQFLFEYFSETQRNKGNFPGRFSGRQFSNSRSEMNVSTLELGDSALYLCASRTSGGPSSTDTQYFGPGTRLTVL.

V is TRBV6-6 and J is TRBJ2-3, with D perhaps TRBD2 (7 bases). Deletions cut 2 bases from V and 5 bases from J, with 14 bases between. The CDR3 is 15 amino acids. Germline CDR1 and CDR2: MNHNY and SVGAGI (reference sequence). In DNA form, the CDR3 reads TGTGCCAGCAGTTACCGGGGGGCCGAATTAGATACGCAGTATTTT. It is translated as CASSYRGAELDTQYF.

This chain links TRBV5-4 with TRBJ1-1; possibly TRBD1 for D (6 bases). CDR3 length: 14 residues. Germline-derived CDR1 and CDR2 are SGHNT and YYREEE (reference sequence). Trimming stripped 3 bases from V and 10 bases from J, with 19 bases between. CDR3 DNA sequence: TGTGCCAGCAGCTCCCGGGACACCCCACGGGGAGCTTTCTTT. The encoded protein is CASSSRDTPRGAFF.

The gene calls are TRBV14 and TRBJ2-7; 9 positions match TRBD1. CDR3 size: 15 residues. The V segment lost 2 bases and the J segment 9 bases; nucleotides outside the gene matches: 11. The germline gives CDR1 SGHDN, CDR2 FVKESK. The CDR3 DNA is TGTGCCAGCAGCCAACTCGGGACAGGGCATACAGGGCAGTACTTC. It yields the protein CASSQLGTGHTGQYF.

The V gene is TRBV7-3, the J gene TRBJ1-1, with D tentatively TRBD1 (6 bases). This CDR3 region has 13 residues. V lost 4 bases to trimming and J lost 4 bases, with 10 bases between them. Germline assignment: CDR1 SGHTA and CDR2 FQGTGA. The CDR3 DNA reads TGTGCCAGCAGCTCTCCAGGGGCCACTGAAGCTTTCTTT. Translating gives CASSSPGATEAFF.

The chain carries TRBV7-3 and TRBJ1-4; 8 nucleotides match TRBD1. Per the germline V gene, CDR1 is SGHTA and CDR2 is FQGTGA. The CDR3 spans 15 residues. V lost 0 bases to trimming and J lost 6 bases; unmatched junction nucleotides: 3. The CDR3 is CASSLTGTGHEKLFF. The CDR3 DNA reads TGTGCCAGCAGCTTAACAGGGACAGGACATGAAAAACTGTTTTTT.

CDR3 bases: TGTGCCAGCATCCGGACAGGTTCGTCCTACGAGCAGTACTTC. Amino acid sequence: CASIRTGSSYEQYF. The rearrangement links TRBV6-5 to TRBJ2-5, with TRBD1 identical over 7 bases. The J call may not be correct, given that the DNA end is closer to TRBJ2-7. The V gene's germline CDR1 is MNHEY and CDR2 SVGAGI. The CDR3 contains 14 residues.

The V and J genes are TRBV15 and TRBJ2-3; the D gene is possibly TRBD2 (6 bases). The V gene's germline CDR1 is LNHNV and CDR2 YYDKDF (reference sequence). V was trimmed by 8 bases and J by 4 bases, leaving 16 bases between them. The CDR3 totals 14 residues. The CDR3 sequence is CATWSGLSADTQYF. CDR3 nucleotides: TGTGCCACCTGGTCGGGACTCTCCGCAGATACGCAGTATTTT.

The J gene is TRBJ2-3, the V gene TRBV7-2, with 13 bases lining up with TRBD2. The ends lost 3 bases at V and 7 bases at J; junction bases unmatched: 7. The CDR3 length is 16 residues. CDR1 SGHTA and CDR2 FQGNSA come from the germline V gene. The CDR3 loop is CASSLRTSGSMNTQYF. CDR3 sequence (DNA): TGTGCCAGCAGCTTGAGGACTAGCGGGAGTATGAATACGCAGTATTTT. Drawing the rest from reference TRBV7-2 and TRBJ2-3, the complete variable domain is GAGVSQSPSNKVTEKGKDVELRCDPISGHTALYWYRQSLGQGLEFLIYFQGNSAPDKSGLPSDRFSAERTGGSVSTLTIQRTQQEDSAVYLCASSLRTSGSMNTQYFGPGTRLTVL.

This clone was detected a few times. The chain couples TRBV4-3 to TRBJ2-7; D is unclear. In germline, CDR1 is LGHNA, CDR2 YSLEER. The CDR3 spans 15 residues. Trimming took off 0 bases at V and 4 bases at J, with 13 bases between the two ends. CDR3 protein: CASSQESGKLYEQYF. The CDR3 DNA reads TGCGCCAGCAGCCAAGAGTCAGGAAAGTTGTACGAGCAGTACTTC.

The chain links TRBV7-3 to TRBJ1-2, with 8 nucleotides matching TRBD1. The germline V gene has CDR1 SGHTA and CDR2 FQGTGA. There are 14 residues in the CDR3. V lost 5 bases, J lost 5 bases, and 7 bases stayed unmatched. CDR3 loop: CASSLGQEPYGYTF. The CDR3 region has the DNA TGTGCCAGCAGCCTGGGACAGGAGCCGTATGGCTACACCTTC.

The CDR3 coding sequence is TGTGCCACCAGTGGGAGGAACTATGGCTACACCTTC. Amino acids: CATSGRNYGYTF. The V gene is TRBV15, the J gene TRBJ1-2, with D hard to call. Trimming took 6 bases from V and 2 from J, leaving 7 bases between them. Germline loops: CDR1 LNHNV, CDR2 YYDKDF (reference sequence). This CDR3 spans 12 amino acids.

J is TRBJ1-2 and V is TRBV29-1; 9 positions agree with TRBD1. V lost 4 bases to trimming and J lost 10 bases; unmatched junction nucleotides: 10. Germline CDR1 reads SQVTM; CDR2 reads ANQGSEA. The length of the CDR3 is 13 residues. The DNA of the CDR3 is TGCAGCGTTGTGGGGACAGGGCTCGTTCCCTACACCTTC. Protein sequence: CSVVGTGLVPYTF.

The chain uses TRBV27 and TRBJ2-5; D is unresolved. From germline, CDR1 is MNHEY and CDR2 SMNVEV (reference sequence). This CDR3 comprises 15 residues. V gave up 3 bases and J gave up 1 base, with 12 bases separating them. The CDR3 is CASSLRALPQETQYF. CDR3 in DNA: TGTGCCAGCAGTTTGCGAGCCCTTCCCCAAGAGACCCAGTACTTC.

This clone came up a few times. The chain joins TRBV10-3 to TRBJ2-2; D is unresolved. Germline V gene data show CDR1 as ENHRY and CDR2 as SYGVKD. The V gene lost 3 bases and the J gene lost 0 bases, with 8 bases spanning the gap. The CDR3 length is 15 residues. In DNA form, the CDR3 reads TGTGCCATCAGTGATCGAGCTTCGAACACCGGGGAGCTGTTTTTT. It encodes CAISDRASNTGELFF.